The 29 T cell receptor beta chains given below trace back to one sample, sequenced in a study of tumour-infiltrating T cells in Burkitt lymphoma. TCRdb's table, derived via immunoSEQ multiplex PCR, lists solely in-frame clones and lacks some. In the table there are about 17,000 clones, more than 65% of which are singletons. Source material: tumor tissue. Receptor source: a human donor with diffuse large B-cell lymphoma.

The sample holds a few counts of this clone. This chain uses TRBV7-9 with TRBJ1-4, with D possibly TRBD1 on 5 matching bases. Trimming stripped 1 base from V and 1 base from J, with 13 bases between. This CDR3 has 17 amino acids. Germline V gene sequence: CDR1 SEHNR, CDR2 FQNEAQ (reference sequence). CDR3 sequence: CASSLGAGTRTNEKLFF. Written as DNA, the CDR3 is TGTGCCAGCAGCTTAGGGGCAGGGACGAGAACTAATGAAAAACTGTTTTTT. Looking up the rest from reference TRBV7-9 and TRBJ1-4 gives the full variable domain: DTGVSQNPRHKITKRGQNVTFRCDPISEHNRLYWYRQTLGQGPEFLTYFQNEAQLEKSRLLSDRFSAERPKGSFSTLEIQRTEQGDSAMYLCASSLGAGTRTNEKLFFGSGTQLSVL.

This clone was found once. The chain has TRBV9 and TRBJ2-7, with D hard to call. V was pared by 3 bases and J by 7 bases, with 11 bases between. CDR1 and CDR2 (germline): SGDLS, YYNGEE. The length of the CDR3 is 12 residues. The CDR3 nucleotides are TGTGCCAGCAGCGACTCCTTCGGGGAGCAGTACTTC. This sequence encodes CASSDSFGEQYF.

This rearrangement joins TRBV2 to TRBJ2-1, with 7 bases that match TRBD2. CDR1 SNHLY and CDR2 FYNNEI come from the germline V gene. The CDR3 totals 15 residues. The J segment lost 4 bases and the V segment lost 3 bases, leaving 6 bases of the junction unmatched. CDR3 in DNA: TGTGCCAGCAGTGATGAGCGGGATACATACAATGAGCAGTTCTTC. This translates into CASSDERDTYNEQFF.

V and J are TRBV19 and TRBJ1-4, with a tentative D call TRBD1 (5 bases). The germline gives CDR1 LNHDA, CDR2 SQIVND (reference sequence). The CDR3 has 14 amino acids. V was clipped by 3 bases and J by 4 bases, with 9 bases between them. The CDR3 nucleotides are TGTGCCAGTAGTATTTCGGGGCATAATGAAAAACTGTTTTTT. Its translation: CASSISGHNEKLFF.

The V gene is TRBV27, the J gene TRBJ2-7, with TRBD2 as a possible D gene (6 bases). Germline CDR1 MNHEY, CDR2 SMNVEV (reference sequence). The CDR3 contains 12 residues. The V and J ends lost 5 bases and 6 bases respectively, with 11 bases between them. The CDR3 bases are TGTGCCAGCAGTACGGTGGGGGGCGAGCAGTACTTC. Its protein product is CASSTVGGEQYF.

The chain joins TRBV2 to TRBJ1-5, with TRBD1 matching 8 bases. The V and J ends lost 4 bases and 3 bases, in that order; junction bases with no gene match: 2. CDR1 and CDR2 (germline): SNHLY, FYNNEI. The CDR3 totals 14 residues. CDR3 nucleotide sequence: TGTGCCAGCAGTGCAGGGGGCGTCAATCAGCCCCAGCATTTT. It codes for CASSAGGVNQPQHF.

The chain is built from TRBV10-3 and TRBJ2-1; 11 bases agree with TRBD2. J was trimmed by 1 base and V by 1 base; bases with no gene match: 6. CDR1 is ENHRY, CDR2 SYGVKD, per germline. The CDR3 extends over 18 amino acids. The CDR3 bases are TGTGCCATCAGTGAGTGGGCTAGCGGGGGGTTATCCTACAATGAGCAGTTCTTC. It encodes CAISEWASGGLSYNEQFF.

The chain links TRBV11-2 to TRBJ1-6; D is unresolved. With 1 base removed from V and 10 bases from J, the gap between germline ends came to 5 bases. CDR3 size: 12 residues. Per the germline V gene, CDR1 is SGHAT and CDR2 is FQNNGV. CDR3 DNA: TGTGCCAGCAGCTTAGTTTACTCACCCCTCCACTTT. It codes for CASSLVYSPLHF.

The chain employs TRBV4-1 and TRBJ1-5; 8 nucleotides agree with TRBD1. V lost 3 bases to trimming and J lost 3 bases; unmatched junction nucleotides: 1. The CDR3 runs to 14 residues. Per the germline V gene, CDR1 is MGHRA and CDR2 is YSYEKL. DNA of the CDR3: TGCGCCAGCAGCCAGGACAGGGTCAATCAGCCCCAGCATTTT. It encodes CASSQDRVNQPQHF.

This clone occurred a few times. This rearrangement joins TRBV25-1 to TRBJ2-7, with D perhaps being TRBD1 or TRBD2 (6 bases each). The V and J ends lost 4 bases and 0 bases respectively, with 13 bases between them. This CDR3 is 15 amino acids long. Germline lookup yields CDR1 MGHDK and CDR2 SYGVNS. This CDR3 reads CASSGHRDSSYEQYF. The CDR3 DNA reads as TGTGCCAGCAGTGGGCACAGGGACTCCTCCTACGAGCAGTACTTC.

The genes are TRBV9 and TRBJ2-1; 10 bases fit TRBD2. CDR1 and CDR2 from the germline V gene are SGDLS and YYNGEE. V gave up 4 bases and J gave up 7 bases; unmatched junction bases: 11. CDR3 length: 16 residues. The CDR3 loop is CASSPRLAGGPNEQFF. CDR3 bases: TGTGCCAGCAGCCCCCGACTAGCGGGCGGGCCTAATGAGCAGTTCTTC.

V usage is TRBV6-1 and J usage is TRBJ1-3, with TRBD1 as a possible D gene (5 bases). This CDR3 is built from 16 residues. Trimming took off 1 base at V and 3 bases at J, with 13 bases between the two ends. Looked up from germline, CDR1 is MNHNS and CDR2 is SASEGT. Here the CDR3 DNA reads TGTGCCAGCAGTGAAGGGTGGGGCACGGTTGGAAACACCATATATTTT. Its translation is CASSEGWGTVGNTIYF.

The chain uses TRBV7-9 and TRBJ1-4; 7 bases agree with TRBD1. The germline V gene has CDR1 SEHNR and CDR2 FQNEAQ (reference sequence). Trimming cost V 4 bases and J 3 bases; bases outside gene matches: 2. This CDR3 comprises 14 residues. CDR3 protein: CASSSGQPNEKLFF. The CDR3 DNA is TGTGCCAGCAGCTCGGGACAGCCTAATGAAAAACTGTTTTTT.

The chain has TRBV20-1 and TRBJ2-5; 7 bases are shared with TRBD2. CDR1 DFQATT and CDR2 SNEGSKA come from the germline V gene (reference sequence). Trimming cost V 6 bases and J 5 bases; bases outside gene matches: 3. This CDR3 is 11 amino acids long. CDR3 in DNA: TGCAGTGCAATGGGAGGGGAGACCCAGTACTTC. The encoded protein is CSAMGGETQYF.

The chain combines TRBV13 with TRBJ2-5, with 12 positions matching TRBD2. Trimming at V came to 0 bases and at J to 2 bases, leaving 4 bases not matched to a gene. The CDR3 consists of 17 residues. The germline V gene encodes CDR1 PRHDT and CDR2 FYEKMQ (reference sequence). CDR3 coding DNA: TGTGCCAGCAGCTTAGGATTCGGACTAGCGGGGCAAGAGACCCAGTACTTC. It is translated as CASSLGFGLAGQETQYF. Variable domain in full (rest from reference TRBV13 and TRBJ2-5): AAGVIQSPRHLIKEKRETATLKCYPIPRHDTVYWYQQGPGQDPQFLISFYEKMQSDKGSIPDRFSAQQFSDYHSELNMSSLELGDSALYFCASSLGFGLAGQETQYFGPGTRLLVL.

CDR3 bases: TGTGCCAGTAGAGAAGGGGCGGGCAATCAGCCCCAGCATTTT. Translation: CASREGAGNQPQHF. The V call is TRBV19, the J call TRBJ1-5; tentative D call: TRBD1 (5 bases). The CDR3 covers 14 residues. In germline, CDR1 is LNHDA, CDR2 SQIVND (reference sequence). Trimming removed 6 bases at V and 2 bases at J, with 11 bases between. The variable domain in full, completed from reference TRBV19 and TRBJ1-5, reads DGGITQSPKYLFRKEGQNVTLSCEQNLNHDAMYWYRQDPGQGLRLIYYSQIVNDFQKGDIAEGYSVSREKKESFPLTVTSAQKNPTAFYLCASREGAGNQPQHFGDGTRLSIL.

CDR3 protein: CASSQDLGWNTEAFF. Here the CDR3 DNA reads TGCGCCAGCAGCCAAGATCTGGGTTGGAACACTGAAGCTTTCTTT. V usage is TRBV4-1 and J usage is TRBJ1-1; D is unresolved. The CDR3 has 15 amino acids. Germline V gives CDR1 MGHRA, CDR2 YSYEKL. V shed 0 bases and J shed 1 base, with 9 bases lying between them.

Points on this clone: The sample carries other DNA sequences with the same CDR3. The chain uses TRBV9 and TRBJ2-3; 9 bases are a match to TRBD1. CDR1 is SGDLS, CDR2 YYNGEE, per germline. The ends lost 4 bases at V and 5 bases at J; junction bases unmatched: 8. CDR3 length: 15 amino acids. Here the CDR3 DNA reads TGTGCCAGCAGCACGGGACAGGGCTATGAAGATACGCAGTATTTT. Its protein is CASSTGQGYEDTQYF. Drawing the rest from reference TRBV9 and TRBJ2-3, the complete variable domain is DSGVTQTPKHLITATGQRVTLRCSPRSGDLSVYWYQQSLDQGLQFLIQYYNGEERAKGNILERFSAQQFPDLHSELNLSSLELGDSALYFCASSTGQGYEDTQYFGPGTRLTVL.

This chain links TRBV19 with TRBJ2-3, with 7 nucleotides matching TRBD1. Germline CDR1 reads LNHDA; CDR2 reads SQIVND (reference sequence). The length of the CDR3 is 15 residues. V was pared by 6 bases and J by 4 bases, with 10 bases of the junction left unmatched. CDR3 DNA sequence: TGTGCCAGTAGCCCAACAGGGGCCAGGGCAGATACGCAGTATTTT. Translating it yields CASSPTGARADTQYF. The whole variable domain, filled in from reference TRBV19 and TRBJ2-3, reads DGGITQSPKYLFRKEGQNVTLSCEQNLNHDAMYWYRQDPGQGLRLIYYSQIVNDFQKGDIAEGYSVSREKKESFPLTVTSAQKNPTAFYLCASSPTGARADTQYFGPGTRLTVL.

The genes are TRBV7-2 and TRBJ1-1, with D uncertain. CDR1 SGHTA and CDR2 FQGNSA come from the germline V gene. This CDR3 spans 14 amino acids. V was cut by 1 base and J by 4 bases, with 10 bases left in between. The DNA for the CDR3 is TGTGCCAGCAGCTTAGTGGGTTCATTCACTGAAGCTTTCTTT. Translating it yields CASSLVGSFTEAFF.

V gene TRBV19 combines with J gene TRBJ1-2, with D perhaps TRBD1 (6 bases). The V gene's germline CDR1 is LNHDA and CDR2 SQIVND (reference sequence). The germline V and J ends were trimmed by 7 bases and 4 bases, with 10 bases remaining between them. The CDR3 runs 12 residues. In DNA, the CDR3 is TGTGCCAGTATGGACAGCTTCTATGGCTACACCTTC. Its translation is CASMDSFYGYTF.

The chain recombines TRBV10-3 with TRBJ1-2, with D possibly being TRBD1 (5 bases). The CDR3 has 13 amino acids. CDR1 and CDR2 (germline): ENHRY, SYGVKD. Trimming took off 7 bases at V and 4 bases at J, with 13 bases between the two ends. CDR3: CAITPGRGYGYTF. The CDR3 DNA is TGTGCCATCACTCCCGGAAGGGGCTATGGCTACACCTTC.

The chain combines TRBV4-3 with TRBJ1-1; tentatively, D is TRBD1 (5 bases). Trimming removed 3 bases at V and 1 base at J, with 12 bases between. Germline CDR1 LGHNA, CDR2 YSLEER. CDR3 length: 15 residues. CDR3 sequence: CASSQFRVANTEAFF. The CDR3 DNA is TGCGCCAGCAGCCAGTTCAGGGTTGCGAACACTGAAGCTTTCTTT.

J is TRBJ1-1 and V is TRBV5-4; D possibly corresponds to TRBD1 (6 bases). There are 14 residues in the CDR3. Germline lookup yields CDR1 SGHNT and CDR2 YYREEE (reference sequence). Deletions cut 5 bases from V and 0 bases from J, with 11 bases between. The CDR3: CASSSGQLNTEAFF. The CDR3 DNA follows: TGTGCCAGCAGTTCCGGACAGTTGAACACTGAAGCTTTCTTT.

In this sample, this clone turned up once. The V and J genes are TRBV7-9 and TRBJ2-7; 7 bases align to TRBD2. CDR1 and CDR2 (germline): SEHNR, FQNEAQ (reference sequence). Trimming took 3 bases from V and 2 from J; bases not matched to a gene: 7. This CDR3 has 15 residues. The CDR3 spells CASSLGSGLPYEQYF. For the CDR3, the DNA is TGTGCCAGCAGCTTGGGTAGCGGGCTTCCCTACGAGCAGTACTTC.

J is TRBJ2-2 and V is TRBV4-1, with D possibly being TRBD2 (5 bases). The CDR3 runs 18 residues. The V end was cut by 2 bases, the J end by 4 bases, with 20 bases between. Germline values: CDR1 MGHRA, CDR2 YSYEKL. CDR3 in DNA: TGCGCCAGCAGCCAACTCCCCCCTAGCCGGCCATTCACCGGGGAGCTGTTTTTT. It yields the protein CASSQLPPSRPFTGELFF.

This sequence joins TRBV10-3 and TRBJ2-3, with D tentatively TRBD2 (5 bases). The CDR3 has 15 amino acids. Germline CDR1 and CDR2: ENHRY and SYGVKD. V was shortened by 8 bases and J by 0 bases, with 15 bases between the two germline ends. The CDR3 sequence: CAIYNAGSSTDTQYF. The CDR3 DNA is TGTGCCATCTATAACGCGGGCTCTAGCACAGATACGCAGTATTTT.

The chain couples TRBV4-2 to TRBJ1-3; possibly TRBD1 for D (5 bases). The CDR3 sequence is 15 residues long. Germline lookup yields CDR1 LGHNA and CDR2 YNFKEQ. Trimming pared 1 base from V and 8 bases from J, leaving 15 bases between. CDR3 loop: CASSQALSEGHTIYF. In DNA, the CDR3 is TGTGCCAGCAGCCAAGCCCTCTCCGAGGGACACACCATATATTTT.

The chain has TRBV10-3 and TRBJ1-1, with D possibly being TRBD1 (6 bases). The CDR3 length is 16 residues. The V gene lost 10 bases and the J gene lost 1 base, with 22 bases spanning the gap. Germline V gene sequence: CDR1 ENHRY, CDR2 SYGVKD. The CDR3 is CATDDYTQGPNTEAFF. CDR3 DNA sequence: TGTGCCACCGACGACTATACCCAGGGGCCGAACACTGAAGCTTTCTTT.